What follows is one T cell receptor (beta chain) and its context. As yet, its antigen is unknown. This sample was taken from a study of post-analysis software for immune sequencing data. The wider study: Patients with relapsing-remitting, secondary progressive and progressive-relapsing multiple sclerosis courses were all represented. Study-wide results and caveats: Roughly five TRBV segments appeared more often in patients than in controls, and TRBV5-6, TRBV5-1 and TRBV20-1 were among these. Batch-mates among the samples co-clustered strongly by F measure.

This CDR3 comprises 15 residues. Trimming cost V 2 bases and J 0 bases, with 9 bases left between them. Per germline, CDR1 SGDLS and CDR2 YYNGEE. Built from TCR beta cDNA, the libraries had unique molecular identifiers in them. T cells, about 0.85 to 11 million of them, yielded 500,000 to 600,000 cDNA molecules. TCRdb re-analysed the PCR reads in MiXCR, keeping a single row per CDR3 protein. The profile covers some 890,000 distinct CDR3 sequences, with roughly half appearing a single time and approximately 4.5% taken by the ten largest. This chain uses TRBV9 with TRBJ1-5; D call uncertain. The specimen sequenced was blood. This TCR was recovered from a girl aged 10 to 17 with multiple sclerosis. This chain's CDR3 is CASSVGANSNQPQHF. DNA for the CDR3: TGTGCCAGCAGCGTCGGAGCTAATAGCAATCAGCCCCAGCATTTT.